This T cell receptor beta chain was sequenced during a study of CD8 T cells in Susac syndrome. This CDR3 has 15 amino acids. V lost 2 bases to trimming and J lost 5 bases, with 13 bases between them. CDR1 and CDR2 from the germline V gene are MNHNS and SASEGT. In the multiple sclerosis control group, patients were treatment-naive and had stable or active relapsing-remitting disease. The authors negatively isolated CD8+ and CD4+ T cells and FACS-enriched TEMRA cells. RNA totalling about 0.45 to 1 ug underwent reverse transcription with random hexamers. TCRdb reprocessed the immunoSEQ multiplex PCR reads via MiXCR and lists one record per CDR3 protein. Of about 300,000 distinct CDR3 sequences listed, approximately 85% were seen once; the top ten hold over 0.09%.

The sequence was obtained from a human donor with multiple sclerosis. The gene calls are TRBV6-1 and TRBJ2-1, with D tentatively TRBD1 or TRBD2 (5 bases each). The specimen was CD8+ T cells from PBMCs. Here the CDR3 DNA reads TGTGCCAGCAGTGAATTGTCTAGCAGGGACAATGAGCAGTTCTTC. It encodes CASSELSSRDNEQFF.